The clone carrying this T cell receptor beta chain was detected ten times or more. Antigen specificity is unknown. Built from TCR beta cDNA, the libraries had unique molecular identifiers in them. TCRdb reanalysed the PCR reads using MiXCR and keeps one entry per CDR3 protein. The sample carries a few hundred thousand distinct CDR3 sequences, 30% to 45% recorded once. The sample comes from a study of post-analysis software for immune sequencing data. Overall study context: Recorded disease courses covered relapsing-remitting, secondary progressive and progressive-relapsing multiple sclerosis. Some patients had no subtype annotation. Study conclusions and caveats: Strong co-clustering by F measure was evident for samples that had been prepared in the same batch. TRBV5-6, TRBV5-1 and TRBV20-1 belonged to a set of roughly 5 TRBV segments that were more frequent in patients than controls. Multiple sclerosis patients had significantly lower normalized Chao1 diversity than controls.

The germline V and J ends were trimmed by 7 bases and 1 base, with 13 bases remaining between them. The CDR3 runs 13 residues. Germline lookup yields CDR1 SQVTM and CDR2 ANQGSEA. The receptor's source is a girl aged 10-17 years with multiple sclerosis. Material: blood. V and J are TRBV29-1 and TRBJ1-1; no definite D call. The CDR3, as DNA: TGCAGCGCAACGAGATCTGGGAACACTGAAGCTTTCTTT. Protein product: CSATRSGNTEAFF.